One and the same sample provided the 13 T cell receptor beta chains below, sequenced in a study of regulatory dendritic cells for organ transplantation. The data were produced by immunoSEQ multiplex PCR, yet TCRdb's version contains in-frame clones alone and is incomplete. This table holds fewer than 25,000 clones, 60% to 80% found once. The specimen was memory CD4+ T cells from blood. This sample's subset: CD45RO+ memory T cells. The source of these receptors is a human donor in good health.

The rearrangement joins TRBV9 to TRBJ2-3; TRBD2 aligns across 16 bases. This CDR3 is built from 23 residues. The V gene end was trimmed by 0 bases and the J gene end by 0 bases; junction bases not matched to a gene: 16. Germline loops: CDR1 SGDLS, CDR2 YYNGEE. DNA of the CDR3: TGTGCCAGCAGCGTAGGTGTGATCGGCGTAGGGACTAGCGGGGGGGCGAGCACAGATACGCAGTATTTT. It encodes CASSVGVIGVGTSGGASTDTQYF.

The V call is TRBV5-1, the J call TRBJ1-2; 8 nucleotides match TRBD1. Germline V gene lookup returns CDR1 SGHRS and CDR2 YFSETQ. CDR3 length: 18 amino acids. The junction had 18 bases not matched to a gene; V was cut back by 0 bases and J by 8 bases. CDR3 amino acids: CASSLGATGAYGGGGYTF. The DNA for the CDR3 is TGCGCCAGCAGCTTGGGAGCGACAGGGGCCTACGGAGGGGGGGGCTACACCTTC.

As to this clone: Within the sample, other DNA sequences also encode this same CDR3. The genes are TRBV27 and TRBJ1-2, with TRBD1 matching 9 bases. Per the germline V gene, CDR1 is MNHEY and CDR2 is SMNVEV (reference sequence). CDR3 length: 16 residues. The J segment lost 8 bases and the V segment lost 4 bases, leaving 14 bases of the junction unmatched. Here the CDR3 DNA reads TGTGCCAGCAGTTCGGGACAGGGTACCCTTCAAGGGGGCTACACCTTC. It yields the protein CASSSGQGTLQGGYTF.

The chain couples TRBV5-1 to TRBJ2-1, with 13 bases aligning to TRBD2. This CDR3 region has 17 residues. Germline V gives CDR1 SGHRS, CDR2 YFSETQ. Trimming took 1 base from V and 7 from J; bases not matched to a gene: 8. As DNA, the CDR3 is TGCGCCAGCAGCTTGTTCTCGAGACTAGCGGGGGGAAATGAGCAGTTCTTC. Its protein is CASSLFSRLAGGNEQFF.

This clone came up a few times. The V gene is TRBV23-1, the J gene TRBJ1-2, with no clear D. TRBV23-1 is known as an ORF, though its function is uncertain. V gave up 6 bases and J gave up 3 bases, with 14 bases separating them. This CDR3 is 14 amino acids long. The CDR3 DNA reads as TGCGCCAGCAGCCCCCAACACCGGGACTATGGCTACACCTTC. Amino acid sequence: CASSPQHRDYGYTF.

The V gene is TRBV15, the J gene TRBJ1-5; no definite D call. V was clipped by 1 base and J by 0 bases, with 13 bases between them. There are 17 residues in the CDR3. Germline lookup yields CDR1 LNHNV and CDR2 YYDKDF (reference sequence). In nucleotides, the CDR3 is TGTGCCACCAGCAGAGGACTAGACAATTATAGCAATCAGCCCCAGCATTTT. Its translation: CATSRGLDNYSNQPQHF.

The V call is TRBV2, the J call TRBJ1-5; 7 bases are shared with TRBD1. The CDR3 spans 14 residues. V trimming: 6 bases; J trimming: 1 base; junction bases outside the gene matches: 3. Looked up from germline, CDR1 is SNHLY and CDR2 is FYNNEI. CDR3 nucleotide sequence: TGTGCCAGCAGGCAGGGACAGAGCAATCAGCCCCAGCATTTT. Residues: CASRQGQSNQPQHF.

The gene calls are TRBV5-1 and TRBJ1-2; possible D gene TRBD1, 5 bases. The germline V gene encodes CDR1 SGHRS and CDR2 YFSETQ. This CDR3 has 14 amino acids. Trimming stripped 0 bases from V and 5 bases from J, with 11 bases between. CDR3 bases: TGCGCCAGCAGCTTGGATTACGGGGGATATGGCTACACCTTC. This translates into CASSLDYGGYGYTF.

This clone was counted a few times. The chain joins TRBV6-5 to TRBJ1-4; no definite D call. Looked up from germline, CDR1 is MNHEY and CDR2 is SVGAGI. The CDR3 is made up of 16 amino acids. Trimming stripped 0 bases from V and 4 bases from J, with 12 bases between. In DNA, the CDR3 is TGTGCCAGCAGTTACTCGAATTCCGGACTTAATGAAAAACTGTTTTTT. Translating it yields CASSYSNSGLNEKLFF.

This rearrangement joins TRBV2 to TRBJ2-5; TRBD2 aligns across 11 bases. Germline lookup yields CDR1 SNHLY and CDR2 FYNNEI. The V and J ends lost 8 bases and 1 base, in that order; junction bases with no gene match: 9. This CDR3 comprises 16 residues. DNA for the CDR3: TGTGCCAGCTCACCGGGACTAGCGGATCTCCAAGAGACCCAGTACTTC. Protein: CASSPGLADLQETQYF.

J is TRBJ2-5 and V is TRBV5-1, with D tentatively TRBD1 (6 bases). Germline CDR1 reads SGHRS; CDR2 reads YFSETQ. The CDR3 is 15 residues long. The V gene lost 4 bases and the J gene lost 1 base, with 14 bases spanning the gap. The DNA for the CDR3 is TGCGCCAGCAGCATCGCAGGGACATTCCAAGAGACCCAGTACTTC. It yields the protein CASSIAGTFQETQYF.

V gene TRBV14 combines with J gene TRBJ2-3; perhaps TRBD1 as D (6 bases). Germline assignment: CDR1 SGHDN and CDR2 FVKESK. The CDR3 totals 17 residues. V was trimmed by 1 base and J by 0 bases, leaving 14 bases between them. The DNA of the CDR3 is TGTGCCAGCAGCCAAGTTTTCAGGGGCCCTAGCACAGATACGCAGTATTTT. Translation: CASSQVFRGPSTDTQYF.

The rearrangement uses TRBV21-1 and TRBJ2-5; TRBD2 was called by the table and not checked on the DNA. TRBV21-1 is designated a pseudogene. This CDR3 spans 13 amino acids. This chain's CDR3 is CASSKEDQETQYF. Written as DNA, the CDR3 is TGTGCCAGCAGCAAGGAGGACCAAGAGACCCAGTACTTC.